A single sample is the source of the 2 T cell receptor beta chains below, sequenced in a study of type 1 regulatory T cells. The antigens of these receptors remain unknown. MiXCR was run by TCRdb on the reads, yielding one entry per CDR3 protein. The table has fewer than 75,000 distinct CDR3 sequences, about 48% seen once. The sample was cultured non-Tr1 T cells, either the whole culture or a sorted T cell fraction (not recorded which). The receptors stem from a human donor in good health.

The rearrangement uses TRBV6-6 and TRBJ2-4, with 8 positions matching TRBD2. Trimming cost V 7 bases and J 4 bases; bases outside gene matches: 9. Germline-derived CDR1 and CDR2 are MNHNY and SVGAGI (reference sequence). CDR3 size: 15 residues. The CDR3 DNA follows: TGTGCCAGCACCAGTTCGCGGGGGGCTAAAAACATTCAGTACTTC. Its protein is CASTSSRGAKNIQYF.

The rearrangement uses TRBV9 and TRBJ2-3; either TRBD1 or TRBD2 may fit D (5 bases each). CDR3 length: 12 residues. V dropped 4 bases and J dropped 10 bases, with 13 bases sitting between them. Germline CDR1 is SGDLS and CDR2 is YYNGEE. The CDR3 loop reads CASSSSGTSQYF. The CDR3 nucleotides read TGTGCCAGCAGCTCCTCCGGGACCTCGCAGTATTTT.